This T cell receptor (beta chain) was captured by sequencing in a study of cytomegalovirus exposure and HLA in healthy donors. Study as a whole: Early on, a data release was issued that held some 85 million unique TCRs from HLA-typed donors. The study's findings and limits: Sequence variants that were highly shared formed a cluster that was likely a sequencing artifact.

13 Jbeta primers and 60 Vbeta primers were used for the PCR. Sequencing used immunoSEQ multiplex PCR; TCRdb keeps in-frame clones, though not all of them. The sample lists almost 200,000 clones; around 80% were seen once. This clone was counted only a few times. Its antigen remains unknown. The sequencing input was PBMCs. The sequence derives from a man aged 25 to 40 in good health and CMV-seronegative.

CDR3 nucleotides: TGTGCCAGCCTAGCGGGGGAGAACATTCAGTACTTC. It translates to CASLAGENIQYF. The chain recombines TRBV6-1 with TRBJ2-4; 10 bases line up with TRBD2. Germline CDR1 reads MNHNS; CDR2 reads SASEGT. The CDR3 covers 12 residues. The V segment lost 8 bases and the J segment 7 bases; nucleotides outside the gene matches: 2.